This T cell receptor (beta chain) was profiled in a study of T-cell reconstitution after alpha-beta-depleted transplantation in children. The length of the CDR3 is 14 residues. Deletions cut 2 bases from V and 0 bases from J, with 7 bases between. Looked up from germline, CDR1 is MRHNA and CDR2 is SNTAGT. As it was prepared, the TCRbeta library received unique molecular identifiers. TCRdb itself ran the PCR reads through MiXCR, one entry per CDR3 protein. The data hold 300,000 to 400,000 distinct CDR3 sequences, with approximately 12% observed a single time. This clonotype was picked up a small number of times.

The sample was PBMCs, taken from the stem cell graft. The TCR comes from a human donor who donated a stem cell graft to a child with Fanconi anemia. V is TRBV6-4 and J is TRBJ1-1; no firm D call. CDR3 nucleotides: TGTGCCAGCAGTGACAATGCGGTGAACACTGAAGCTTTCTTT. Protein sequence: CASSDNAVNTEAFF.